This T cell receptor beta chain appears in the sequencing data of a study of blood T cells in healthy people across ages (dated by TCRdb to the mid-2010s). At the level of the whole study: In model experiments, roughly one uniquely barcoded TCR beta cDNA molecule per two T cells was captured by template switching. Age-related changes in TCR beta repertoire diversity were measured in the study by deep sequencing normalized with unique cDNA molecular identifiers. The donors were split into four age groups: young (average 16 years), middle-aged (roughly 39), aged (approximately 60) and long-lived (approximately 89). Donors of different ages were randomly distributed across sequencing lanes to avoid experimental bias. The study analyzed two additional independent replicas of 1 million unique cDNA reads from the same blood draw for two donors, one aged 18 to 29 and one aged 80 or older.

Findings and caveats that apply to the study as a whole: The percentage of naive T cells measured by flow cytometry correlated strongly with observed TCR beta diversity. Conclusive comparison of naive and antigen-experienced compartments was prevented by the profiling of bulk unsorted PBMCs. Observed TCR beta diversity per million T cells fell roughly linearly with age, and a significant reduction was already apparent by age approximately 40. Estimates of total diversity based on one million sequenced T cells were regarded as lower bounds and as underestimates. Compared with the aged group, more naive CD4+ T cells, fewer expanded clones and increased TCR diversity were shown by the long-lived group, suggesting age selection. Because the CMV infection status of the donors was unknown, age-related changes in expanded clonotypes may potentially have been confounded.

Of note for this clonotype: It has no known antigen specificity. The input lacks base qualities; no much larger clone sits a single base away.

The roughly 42 donors, aged roughly 6 to 95 years, were systemically healthy Caucasian individuals from Russia. Around 9.9 milliliters of peripheral blood were collected from each donor into EDTA-treated Vacutainer tubes. Ficoll-Paque density-gradient centrifugation was used to isolate PBMCs, with at least 6.5 million per sample. Total RNA was extracted from PBMCs with Trizol reagent, with at least 6 micrograms obtained per sample. For every donor, flow cytometry on a PBMC aliquot measured the percentage of naive CD45RAhigh/CD27high T cells. The CDR3 runs 15 amino acids, cysteine and phenylalanine included. The sequence is cut down to CDR3 DNA, 45 bases in frame from base 1. Taken from the germline V gene (reference sequence), the CDR1 and CDR2 loops are MNHEY and SMNVEV. Relative to germline, V is 3 bases shorter and J is 6 bases shorter, with 12 bases between their ends. To prepare the library, 5' RACE was applied. Sequencing used an Illumina HiSeq 2500. A second PCR of about 6 to 12 cycles was performed with a sample-barcoded 5' primer and a J-beta primer mix. A template-switch 5' adaptor carrying 12 random nucleotides introduced a unique molecular identifier onto each TCR beta cDNA molecule. Each sample yielded at least 3 million CDR3-containing paired-end reads. The Mint cDNA synthesis kit, primed by a TRBC-specific oligonucleotide, was used to synthesize first-strand cDNA from all RNA. Following uracil-DNA glycosylase treatment, a first 18-cycle PCR with universal primers M1SS and BC2_uni_R was performed on all cDNA. From the authors' description of their analysis: For normalization, 1 million high-quality reads were randomly selected from each sample, with every read carrying a distinct molecular identifier. Instead of being binned into consensus sequences, reads with shared molecular identifiers were discarded. MiTCR, with a Q25 quality threshold and the strictest error-elimination algorithm, was used for CDR3 identification, clonotype clustering and error correction. A nonparametric unseen species model using Euler transformation provided a lower-bound estimate of total TCR beta diversity. Clones were called with MiXCR by TCRdb after fastp trimmed the public reads at Q25, and only in-frame beta chains were retained. Identical CDR3 proteins give one entry, which carries the most common genes and DNA. The V and J calls come from TCRdb's annotation, not from the publication. For this sample the table gives 1,500,000 or so distinct CDR3 sequences, of which approximately 63% were detected only once. The top ten hold about 6.7% of the sample.

The chain links TRBV27 with TRBJ1-6, with TRBD1 tentatively as D gene (5 bases match). Material: blood. The source of this sequence is a man younger than 30 in good health. The base sequence is TGTGCCAGCAGTTTGTCCGGGACCGGTAATTCACCCCTCCACTTT. This translates into CASSLSGTGNSPLHF.